This T cell receptor (beta chain) is from a study of cytomegalovirus exposure and HLA in healthy donors. Study details: Inside one of the first data releases sat about 91 million unique TCRs taken from HLA-typed donors.

About this clone: Its antigen is still unknown.

Researchers ran the PCR with 60 Vbeta and 13 Jbeta primers. Only in-frame clones appear in the TCRdb table, and some are missing; sequencing was by immunoSEQ multiplex PCR. The sample lists approximately 160,000 clones, around 67% seen once, with 4.5% in the top ten. The germline V gene encodes CDR1 SGHVS and CDR2 FNYEAQ. After removal of 0 bases from V and 4 bases from J, the junction contained 0 bases not matched to a gene. CDR3 length equals 15 residues. Whole-study results and caveats: Researchers catalogued some 160 TCR beta chains as cytomegalovirus-associated. Information on immune exposure was restricted to one variable (CMV serostatus). Analysis performed later found over 15,000 TCR beta sequences associated with HLA alleles at 0.05 false discovery rate.

What was sequenced was PBMCs. The receptor comes from a woman in her late teens or twenties in good health and CMV-seropositive. The J gene is TRBJ2-1, the V gene TRBV7-6, with TRBD2 identical over 10 bases. CDR3 region: CASSLASGGYNEQFF. In DNA form, the CDR3 reads TGTGCCAGCAGCTTAGCTAGCGGGGGGTACAATGAGCAGTTCTTC.